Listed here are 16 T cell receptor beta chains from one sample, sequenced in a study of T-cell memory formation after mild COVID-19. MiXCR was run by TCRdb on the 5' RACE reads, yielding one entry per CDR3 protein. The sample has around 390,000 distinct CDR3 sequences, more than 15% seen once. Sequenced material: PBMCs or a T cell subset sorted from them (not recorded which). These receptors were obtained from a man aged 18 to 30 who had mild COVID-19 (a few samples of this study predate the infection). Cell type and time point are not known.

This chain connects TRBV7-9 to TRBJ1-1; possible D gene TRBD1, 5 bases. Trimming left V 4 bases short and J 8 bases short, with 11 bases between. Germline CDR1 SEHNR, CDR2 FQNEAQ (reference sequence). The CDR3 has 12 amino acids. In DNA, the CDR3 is TGTGCCAGCAGCTCTGGGACCGCCGAAGCTTTCTTT. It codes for CASSSGTAEAFF.

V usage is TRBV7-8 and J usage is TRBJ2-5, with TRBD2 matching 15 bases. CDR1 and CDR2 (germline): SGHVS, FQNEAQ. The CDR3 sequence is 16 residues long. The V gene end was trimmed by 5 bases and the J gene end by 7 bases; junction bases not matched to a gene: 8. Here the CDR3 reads CASSQGLAGGLGTQYF. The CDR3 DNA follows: TGTGCCAGCAGCCAAGGACTAGCGGGGGGGCTGGGGACCCAGTACTTC.

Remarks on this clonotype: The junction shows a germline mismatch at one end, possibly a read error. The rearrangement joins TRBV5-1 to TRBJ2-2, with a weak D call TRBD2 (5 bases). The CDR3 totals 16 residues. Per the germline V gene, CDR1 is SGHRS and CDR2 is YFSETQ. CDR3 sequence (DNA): TGCGACAGCAGCCACGGCCGGACTCCTGACACCGGGGAGCTGTTTTTT. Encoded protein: CDSSHGRTPDTGELFF.

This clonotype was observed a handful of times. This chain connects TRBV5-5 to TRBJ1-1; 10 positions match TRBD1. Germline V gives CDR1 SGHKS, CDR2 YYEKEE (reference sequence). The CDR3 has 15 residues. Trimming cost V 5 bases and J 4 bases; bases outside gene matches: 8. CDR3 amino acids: CASSRQGALSTEAFF. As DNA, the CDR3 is TGTGCCAGCAGTCGACAGGGGGCACTTAGCACTGAAGCTTTCTTT.

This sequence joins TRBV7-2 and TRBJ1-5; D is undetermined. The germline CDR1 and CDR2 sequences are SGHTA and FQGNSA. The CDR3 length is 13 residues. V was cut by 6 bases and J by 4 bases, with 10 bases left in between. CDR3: CASRTGLNQPQHF. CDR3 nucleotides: TGTGCCAGCAGGACCGGGCTTAATCAGCCCCAGCATTTT.

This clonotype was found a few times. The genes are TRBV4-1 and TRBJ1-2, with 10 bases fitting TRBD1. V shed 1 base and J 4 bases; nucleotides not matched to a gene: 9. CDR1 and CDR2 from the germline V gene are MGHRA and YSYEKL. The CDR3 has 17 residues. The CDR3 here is CASSQVVGDRGPYGYTF. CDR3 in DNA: TGCGCCAGCAGCCAAGTCGTGGGGGACAGGGGTCCCTATGGCTACACCTTC.

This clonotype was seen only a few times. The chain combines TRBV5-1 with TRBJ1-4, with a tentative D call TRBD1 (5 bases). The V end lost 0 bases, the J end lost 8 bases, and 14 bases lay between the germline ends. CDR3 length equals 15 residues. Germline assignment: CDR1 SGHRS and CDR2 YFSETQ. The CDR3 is CASSLDGGGKEKLFF. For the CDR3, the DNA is TGCGCCAGCAGCTTGGATGGCGGGGGGAAAGAAAAACTGTTTTTT.

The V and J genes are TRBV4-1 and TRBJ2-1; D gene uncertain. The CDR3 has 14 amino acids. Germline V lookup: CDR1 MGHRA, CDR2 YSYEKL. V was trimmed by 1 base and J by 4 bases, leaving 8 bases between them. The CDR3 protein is CASSQAQMYNEQFF. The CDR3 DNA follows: TGCGCCAGCAGCCAAGCTCAGATGTACAATGAGCAGTTCTTC.

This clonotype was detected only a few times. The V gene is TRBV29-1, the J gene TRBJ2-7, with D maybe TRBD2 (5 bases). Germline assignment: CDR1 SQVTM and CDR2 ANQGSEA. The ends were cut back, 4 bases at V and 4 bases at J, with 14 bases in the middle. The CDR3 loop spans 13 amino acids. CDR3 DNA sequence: TGCAGCGTTGTTGGAGGACTGGGATACGAGCAGTACTTC. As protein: CSVVGGLGYEQYF.

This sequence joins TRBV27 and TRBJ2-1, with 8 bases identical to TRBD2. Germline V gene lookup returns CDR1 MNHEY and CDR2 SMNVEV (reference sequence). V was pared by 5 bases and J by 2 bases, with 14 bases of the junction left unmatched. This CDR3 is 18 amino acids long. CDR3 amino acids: CASSPLIWAGGPYNEQFF. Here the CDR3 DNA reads TGTGCCAGCAGTCCCCTTATTTGGGCGGGGGGACCCTACAATGAGCAGTTCTTC.

The CDR3 DNA follows: TGTGCCAGCAGCCCGGGGACGCTGGCTATGCCCCAGCATTTT. Amino acid sequence: CASSPGTLAMPQHF. V is TRBV7-8 and J is TRBJ1-5; D possibly corresponds to TRBD1 (5 bases). The CDR3 contains 14 residues. Germline values: CDR1 SGHVS, CDR2 FQNEAQ. V was trimmed by 5 bases and J by 9 bases, leaving 17 bases between them.

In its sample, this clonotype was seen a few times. CDR3 DNA: TGTGCCAGCAGTCCGTCCCTACAGGGTTCTCGGTACGAGCAGTACTTC. This sequence encodes CASSPSLQGSRYEQYF. The chain joins TRBV27 to TRBJ2-7, with D perhaps matching TRBD1 (6 bases). V lost 5 bases and J lost 4, with 21 bases in between. Germline V CDR1 and CDR2: MNHEY, SMNVEV (reference sequence). There are 16 residues in the CDR3.

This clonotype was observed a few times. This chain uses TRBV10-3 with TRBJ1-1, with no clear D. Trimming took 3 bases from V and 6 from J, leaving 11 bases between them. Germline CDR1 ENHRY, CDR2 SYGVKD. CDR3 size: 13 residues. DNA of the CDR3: TGTGCCATCAGTGATAAGGGCGGTGCTGAAGCTTTCTTT. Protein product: CAISDKGGAEAFF.

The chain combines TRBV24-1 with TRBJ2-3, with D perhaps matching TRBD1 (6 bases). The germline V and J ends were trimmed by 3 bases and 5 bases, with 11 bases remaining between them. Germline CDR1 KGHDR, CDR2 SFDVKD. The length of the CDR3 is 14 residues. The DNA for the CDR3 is TGTGCCACCAGTGATCCGTCAGGGGAAGATACGCAGTATTTT. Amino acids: CATSDPSGEDTQYF.

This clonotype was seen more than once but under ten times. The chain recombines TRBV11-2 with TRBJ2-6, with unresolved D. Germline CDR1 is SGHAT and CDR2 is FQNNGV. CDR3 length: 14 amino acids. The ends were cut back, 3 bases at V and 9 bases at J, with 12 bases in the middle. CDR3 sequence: CASSFLPQSNVLTF. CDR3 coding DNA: TGTGCCAGCAGCTTTCTTCCCCAGAGCAACGTCCTGACTTTC.

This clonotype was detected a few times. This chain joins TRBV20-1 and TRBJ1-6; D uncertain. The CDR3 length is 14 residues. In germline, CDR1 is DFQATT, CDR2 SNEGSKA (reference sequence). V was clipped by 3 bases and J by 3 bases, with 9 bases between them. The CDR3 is CSASSLIYNSPLHF. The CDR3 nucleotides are TGCAGTGCTAGCTCGCTGATCTATAATTCACCCCTCCACTTT.